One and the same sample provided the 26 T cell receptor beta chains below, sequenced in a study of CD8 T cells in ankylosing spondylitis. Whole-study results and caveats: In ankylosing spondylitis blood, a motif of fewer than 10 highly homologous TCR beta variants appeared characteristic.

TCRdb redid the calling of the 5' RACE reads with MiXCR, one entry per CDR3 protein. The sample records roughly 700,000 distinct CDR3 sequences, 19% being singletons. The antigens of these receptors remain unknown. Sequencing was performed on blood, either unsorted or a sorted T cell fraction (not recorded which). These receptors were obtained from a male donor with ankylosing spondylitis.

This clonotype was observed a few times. Here the CDR3 reads CASSLGGPRGNTIYF. The CDR3 DNA follows: TGTGCCAGCAGTCTTGGTGGGCCGAGAGGAAACACCATATATTTT. The rearrangement uses TRBV28 and TRBJ1-3; the D is unclear. This CDR3 is 15 amino acids long. V lost 5 bases, J lost 4 bases, and 15 bases lay in between. Germline loops: CDR1 MDHEN, CDR2 SYDVKM. Together with reference TRBV28 and TRBJ1-3, the CDR3 gives the full variable domain: DVKVTQSSRYLVKRTGEKVFLECVQDMDHENMFWYRQDPGLGLRLIYFSYDVKMKEKGDIPEGYSVSREKKERFSLILESASTNQTSMYLCASSLGGPRGNTIYFGEGSWLTVV.

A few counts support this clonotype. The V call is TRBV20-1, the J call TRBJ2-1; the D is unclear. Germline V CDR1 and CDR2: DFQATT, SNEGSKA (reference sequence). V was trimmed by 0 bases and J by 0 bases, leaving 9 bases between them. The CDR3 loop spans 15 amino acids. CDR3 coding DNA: TGCAGTGCTAGAGACCTGTTGAGCTCCTACAATGAGCAGTTCTTC. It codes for CSARDLLSSYNEQFF.

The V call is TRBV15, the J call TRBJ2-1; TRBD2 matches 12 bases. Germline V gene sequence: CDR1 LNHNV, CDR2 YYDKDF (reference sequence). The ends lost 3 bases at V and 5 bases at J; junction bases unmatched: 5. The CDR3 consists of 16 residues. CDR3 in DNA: TGTGCCACCAGCAGTCGACTAGCGGGGGCCAACAATGAGCAGTTCTTC. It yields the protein CATSSRLAGANNEQFF.

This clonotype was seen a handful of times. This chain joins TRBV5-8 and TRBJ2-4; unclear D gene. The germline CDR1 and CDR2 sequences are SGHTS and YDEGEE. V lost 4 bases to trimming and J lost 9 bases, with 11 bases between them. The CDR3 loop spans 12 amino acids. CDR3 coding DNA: TGTGCCAGCAGCGCTCCCCGAATCATTCAGTACTTC. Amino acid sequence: CASSAPRIIQYF.

The CDR3 loop reads CASSFQPQTGSLETQYF. The CDR3 region has the DNA TGTGCCAGCAGTTTCCAGCCCCAAACAGGTTCCCTGGAGACCCAGTACTTC. V gene TRBV28 combines with J gene TRBJ2-5, with D possibly being TRBD1 (5 bases). Germline V gene data show CDR1 as MDHEN and CDR2 as SYDVKM. V dropped 3 bases and J dropped 5 bases, with 22 bases sitting between them. CDR3 size: 17 residues.

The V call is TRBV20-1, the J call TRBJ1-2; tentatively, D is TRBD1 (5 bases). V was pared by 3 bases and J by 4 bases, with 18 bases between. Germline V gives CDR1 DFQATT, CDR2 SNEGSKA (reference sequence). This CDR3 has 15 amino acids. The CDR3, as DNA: TGCAGTGCTAGGCAGGTGGGGGATACCCGCTATGGCTACACCTTC. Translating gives CSARQVGDTRYGYTF.

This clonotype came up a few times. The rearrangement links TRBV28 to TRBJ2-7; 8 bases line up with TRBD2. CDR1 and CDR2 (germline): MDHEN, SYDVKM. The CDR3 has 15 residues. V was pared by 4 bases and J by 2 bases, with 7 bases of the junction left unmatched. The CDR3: CASSSKRESTYEQYF. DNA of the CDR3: TGTGCCAGCAGTTCCAAGCGGGAGTCCACCTACGAGCAGTACTTC.

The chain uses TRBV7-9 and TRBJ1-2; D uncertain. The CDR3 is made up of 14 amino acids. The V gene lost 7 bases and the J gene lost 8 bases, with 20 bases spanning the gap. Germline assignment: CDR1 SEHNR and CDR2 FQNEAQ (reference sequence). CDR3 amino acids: CASTPEAPSGGYTF. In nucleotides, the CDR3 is TGTGCCAGCACCCCCGAGGCCCCAAGCGGAGGCTACACCTTC.

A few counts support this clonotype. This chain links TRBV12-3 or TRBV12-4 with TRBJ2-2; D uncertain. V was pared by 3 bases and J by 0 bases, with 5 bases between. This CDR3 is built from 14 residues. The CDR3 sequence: CASSFAANTGELFF. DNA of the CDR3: TGTGCCAGCAGTTTCGCAGCGAACACCGGGGAGCTGTTTTTT.

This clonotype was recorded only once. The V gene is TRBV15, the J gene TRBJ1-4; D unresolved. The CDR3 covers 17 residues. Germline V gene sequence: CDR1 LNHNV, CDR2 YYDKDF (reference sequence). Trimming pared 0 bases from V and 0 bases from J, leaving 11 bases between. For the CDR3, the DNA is TGTGCCACCAGCAGAGATTACGGCATCACAACTAATGAAAAACTGTTTTTT. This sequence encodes CATSRDYGITTNEKLFF.

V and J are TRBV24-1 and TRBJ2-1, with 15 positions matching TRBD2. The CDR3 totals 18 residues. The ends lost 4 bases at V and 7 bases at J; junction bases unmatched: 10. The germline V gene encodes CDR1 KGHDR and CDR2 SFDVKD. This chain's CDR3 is CATSDRGLAGGPGNEQFF. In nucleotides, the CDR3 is TGTGCCACCAGTGACCGCGGACTAGCGGGAGGGCCGGGGAATGAGCAGTTCTTC.

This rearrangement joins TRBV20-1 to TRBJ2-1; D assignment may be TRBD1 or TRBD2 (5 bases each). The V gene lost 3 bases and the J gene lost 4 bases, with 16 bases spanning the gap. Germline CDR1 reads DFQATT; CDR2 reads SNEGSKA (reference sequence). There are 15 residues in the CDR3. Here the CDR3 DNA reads TGCAGTGCTAGGCCACGGGACCAATATTACAATGAGCAGTTCTTC. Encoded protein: CSARPRDQYYNEQFF.

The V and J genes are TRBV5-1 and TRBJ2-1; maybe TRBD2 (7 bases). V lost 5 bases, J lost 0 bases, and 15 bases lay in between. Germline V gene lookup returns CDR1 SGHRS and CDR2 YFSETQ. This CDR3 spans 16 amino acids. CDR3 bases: TGCGCCAGCAGTCTGAGTAGGGGGGGCTCCTACAATGAGCAGTTCTTC. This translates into CASSLSRGGSYNEQFF.

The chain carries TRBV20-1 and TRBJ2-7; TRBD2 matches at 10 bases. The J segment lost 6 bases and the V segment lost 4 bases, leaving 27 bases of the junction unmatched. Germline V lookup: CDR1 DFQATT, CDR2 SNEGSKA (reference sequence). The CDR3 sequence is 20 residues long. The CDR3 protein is CSATEAPWGTSGVGRGEQYF. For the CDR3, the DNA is TGCAGTGCTACCGAGGCCCCTTGGGGAACTAGCGGGGTGGGAAGGGGCGAGCAGTACTTC.

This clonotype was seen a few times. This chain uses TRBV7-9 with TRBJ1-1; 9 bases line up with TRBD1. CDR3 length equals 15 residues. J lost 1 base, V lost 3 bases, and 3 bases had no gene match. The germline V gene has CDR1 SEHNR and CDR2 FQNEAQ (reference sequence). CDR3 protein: CASSFRQGGNTEAFF. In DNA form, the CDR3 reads TGTGCCAGCAGCTTTAGACAGGGGGGGAACACTGAAGCTTTCTTT.

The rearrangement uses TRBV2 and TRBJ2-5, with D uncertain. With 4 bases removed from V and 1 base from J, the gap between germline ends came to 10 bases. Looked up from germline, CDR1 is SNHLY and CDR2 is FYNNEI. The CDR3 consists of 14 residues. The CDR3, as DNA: TGTGCCAGCAGTGTACGTAGGCTCCAAGAGACCCAGTACTTC. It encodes CASSVRRLQETQYF.

The CDR3 region is CATSPGHSGPGETQYF. CDR3 DNA sequence: TGTGCCACCAGCCCCGGACACAGCGGCCCGGGGGAGACCCAGTACTTC. The chain has TRBV15 and TRBJ2-5; D might be TRBD1 or TRBD2, each matching 5 bases. Germline values: CDR1 LNHNV, CDR2 YYDKDF (reference sequence). The length of the CDR3 is 16 residues. Trimming pared 5 bases from V and 5 bases from J, leaving 21 bases between.

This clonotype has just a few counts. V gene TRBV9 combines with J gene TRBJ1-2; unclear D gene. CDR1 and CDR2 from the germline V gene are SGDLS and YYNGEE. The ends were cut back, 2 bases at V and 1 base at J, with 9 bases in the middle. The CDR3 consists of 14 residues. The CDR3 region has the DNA TGTGCCAGCAGCGTCGACGGCGGTAACTATGGCTACACCTTC. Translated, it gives CASSVDGGNYGYTF.

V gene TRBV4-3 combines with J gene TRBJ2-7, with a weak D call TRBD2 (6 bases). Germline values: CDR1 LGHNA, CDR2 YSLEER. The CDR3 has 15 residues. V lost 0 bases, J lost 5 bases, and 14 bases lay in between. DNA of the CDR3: TGCGCCAGCAGCCAAGATCCAGGCCGGGGGAACGAGCAGTACTTC. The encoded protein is CASSQDPGRGNEQYF.

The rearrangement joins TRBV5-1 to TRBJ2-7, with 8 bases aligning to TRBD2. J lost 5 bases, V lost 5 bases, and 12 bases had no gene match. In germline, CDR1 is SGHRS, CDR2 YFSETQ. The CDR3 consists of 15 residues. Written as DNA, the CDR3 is TGCGCCAGCAGAAATGAACGGGGGGGGGCACACGAGCAGTACTTC. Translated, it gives CASRNERGGAHEQYF.

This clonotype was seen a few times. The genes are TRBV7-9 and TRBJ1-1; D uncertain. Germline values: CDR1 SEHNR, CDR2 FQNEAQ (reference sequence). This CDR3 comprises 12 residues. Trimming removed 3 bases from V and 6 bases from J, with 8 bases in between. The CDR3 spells CASSFIGAEAFF. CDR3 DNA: TGTGCCAGCAGCTTTATCGGAGCTGAAGCTTTCTTT.

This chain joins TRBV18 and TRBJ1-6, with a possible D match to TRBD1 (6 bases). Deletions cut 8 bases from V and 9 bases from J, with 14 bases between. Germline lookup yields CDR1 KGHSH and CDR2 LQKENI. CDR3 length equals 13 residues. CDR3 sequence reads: CASRIQGVSPLHF. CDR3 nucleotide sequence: TGTGCCAGCCGGATACAGGGTGTTTCACCCCTCCACTTT.

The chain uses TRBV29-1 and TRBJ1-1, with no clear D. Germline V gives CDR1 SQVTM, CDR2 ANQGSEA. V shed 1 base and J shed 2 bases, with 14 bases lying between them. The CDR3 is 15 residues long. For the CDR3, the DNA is TGCAGCGTTGAAGTTGTGGAGGGATTTAACACTGAAGCTTTCTTT. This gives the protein CSVEVVEGFNTEAFF.

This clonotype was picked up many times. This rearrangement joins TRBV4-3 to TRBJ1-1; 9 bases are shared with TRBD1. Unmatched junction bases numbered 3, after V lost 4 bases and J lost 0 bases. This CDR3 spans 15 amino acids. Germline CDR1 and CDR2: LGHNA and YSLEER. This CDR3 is CASSRGQGMNTEAFF. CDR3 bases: TGCGCCAGCAGCCGGGGACAGGGCATGAACACTGAAGCTTTCTTT.

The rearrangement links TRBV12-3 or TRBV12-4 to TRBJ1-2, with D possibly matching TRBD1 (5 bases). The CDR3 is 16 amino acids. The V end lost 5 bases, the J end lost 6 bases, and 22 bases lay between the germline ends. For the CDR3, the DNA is TGTGCCAGCAGTGACCCAGAGGGGACCGGAGCTAATGGCTACACCTTC. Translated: CASSDPEGTGANGYTF.

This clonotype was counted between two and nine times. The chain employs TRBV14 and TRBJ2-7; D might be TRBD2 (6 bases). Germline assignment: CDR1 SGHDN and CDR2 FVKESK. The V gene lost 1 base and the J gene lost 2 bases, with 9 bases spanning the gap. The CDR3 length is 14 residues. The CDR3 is CASSQAGVTYEQYF. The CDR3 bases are TGTGCCAGCAGCCAAGCGGGGGTAACCTACGAGCAGTACTTC.